The 26 T cell receptor beta chains reported below all come from one sample, sequenced in a study of neoadjuvant anti-PD-1 for oral cavity cancer. Sequencing used immunoSEQ multiplex PCR; TCRdb keeps in-frame clones, though not all of them. Of around 31,000 clones in the sample, about 86% were seen once. The sequences come from PBMCs, collected before nivolumab (anti-PD-1) treatment. These receptors came from a person between 40 and 85 years old with oral cavity squamous cell carcinoma.

V is TRBV4-3 and J is TRBJ2-3; D gene unclear. The CDR3 is 15 amino acids. Germline assignment: CDR1 LGHNA and CDR2 YSLEER. With 0 bases removed from V and 8 bases from J, the gap between germline ends came to 15 bases. This chain's CDR3 is CASSQDFTARATQYF. CDR3 DNA: TGCGCCAGCAGCCAAGATTTCACAGCCCGGGCTACGCAGTATTTT.

V gene TRBV11-2 combines with J gene TRBJ1-3; no definite D call. V was pared by 5 bases and J by 2 bases, with 10 bases between. Looked up from germline, CDR1 is SGHAT and CDR2 is FQNNGV. The CDR3 loop spans 14 amino acids. The CDR3 DNA follows: TGTGCCAGCAGCCATCTCGTTACTGGAAACACCATATATTTT. It specifies CASSHLVTGNTIYF.

This chain connects TRBV6-4 to TRBJ2-3; the match to TRBD2 covers 9 bases. The germline V gene has CDR1 MRHNA and CDR2 SNTAGT. The V gene end was trimmed by 3 bases and the J gene end by 4 bases; junction bases not matched to a gene: 2. The CDR3 runs 14 residues. The CDR3 DNA reads as TGTGCCAGCAGTGAGCGGGGGGGCTCAGATACGCAGTATTTT. Translating gives CASSERGGSDTQYF.

V gene TRBV9 combines with J gene TRBJ2-2; the D gene is possibly TRBD1 (5 bases). CDR1 SGDLS and CDR2 YYNGEE come from the germline V gene. The CDR3 is made up of 14 amino acids. V was cut by 3 bases and J by 4 bases, with 10 bases left in between. Written as DNA, the CDR3 is TGTGCCAGCAGCGCCCGACAGCTCACCGGGGAGCTGTTTTTT. This sequence encodes CASSARQLTGELFF.

This sequence joins TRBV28 and TRBJ1-2, with D perhaps matching TRBD1 (6 bases). Trimming took 2 bases from V and 4 from J, leaving 11 bases between them. The germline CDR1 and CDR2 sequences are MDHEN and SYDVKM. The CDR3 extends over 14 amino acids. The CDR3 region has the DNA TGTGCCAGCAGTTTAGGGGGGCGCTCCTATGGCTACACCTTC. This codes for CASSLGGRSYGYTF.

The chain uses TRBV7-2 and TRBJ1-4; the D gene is possibly TRBD1 (5 bases). Per the germline V gene, CDR1 is SGHTA and CDR2 is FQGNSA. With 1 base removed from V and 3 bases from J, the gap between germline ends came to 9 bases. CDR3 length: 15 residues. The CDR3 DNA follows: TGTGCCAGCAGCTTAGGGGGGAGAGCTAATGAAAAACTGTTTTTT. This encodes CASSLGGRANEKLFF.

This clone was counted only a few times. This chain connects TRBV7-7 to TRBJ2-7; D remains unclear. In germline, CDR1 is SSHAT, CDR2 FNYEAQ (reference sequence). CDR3 length: 14 amino acids. Trimming shortened V by 2 bases and J by 0 bases, and 8 bases separated the two germline ends. The CDR3 DNA reads as TGTGCCAGCAGCTTATCTTTCACCTCCTACGAGCAGTACTTC. Its protein product is CASSLSFTSYEQYF.

The chain combines TRBV5-5 with TRBJ1-6, with D possibly TRBD1 on 6 matching bases. Deletions cut 3 bases from V and 0 bases from J, with 16 bases between. The CDR3 runs to 18 residues. Germline V CDR1 and CDR2: SGHKS, YYEKEE (reference sequence). The CDR3 DNA follows: TGTGCCAGCAGCTATGACAGGATTCGCAGCTCCTATAATTCACCCCTCCACTTT. Translated: CASSYDRIRSSYNSPLHF.

This chain uses TRBV7-8 with TRBJ2-7, with a possible D match to TRBD1 (5 bases). V dropped 5 bases and J dropped 11 bases, with 16 bases sitting between them. The CDR3 spans 12 residues. Per germline, CDR1 SGHVS and CDR2 FQNEAQ. The CDR3 here is CASSPQGSSEYF. In DNA form, the CDR3 reads TGTGCCAGCAGCCCCCAGGGTAGTTCCGAGTACTTC. Supplemented by reference TRBV7-8 and TRBJ2-7, the full variable domain reads GAGVSQSPRYKVAKRGQDVALRCDPISGHVSLFWYQQALGQGPEFLTYFQNEAQLDKSGLPSDRFFAERPEGSVSTLKIQRTQQEDSAVYLCASSPQGSSEYFGPGTRLTVT.

The chain combines TRBV20-1 with TRBJ2-3; 7 bases align to TRBD2. There are 11 residues in the CDR3. Germline CDR1 DFQATT, CDR2 SNEGSKA (reference sequence). V shed 3 bases and J 6 bases; nucleotides not matched to a gene: 0. CDR3 amino acids: CSARGGDTQYF. CDR3 nucleotides: TGCAGTGCTAGGGGGGGGGATACGCAGTATTTT.

This chain joins TRBV6-5 and TRBJ1-2, with D possibly being TRBD1 (5 bases). This CDR3 is 15 amino acids long. Trimming pared 0 bases from V and 5 bases from J, leaving 13 bases between. CDR1 is MNHEY and CDR2 is SVGAGI in the germline V gene. CDR3: CASSYSRGGGYGYTF. DNA of the CDR3: TGTGCCAGCAGTTACTCTCGGGGGGGTGGATATGGCTACACCTTC.

This sequence joins TRBV19 and TRBJ2-7; the D call may be TRBD1 or TRBD2 (5 bases each). Germline V gene data show CDR1 as LNHDA and CDR2 as SQIVND (reference sequence). V dropped 4 bases and J dropped 2 bases, with 12 bases sitting between them. The CDR3 is made up of 14 amino acids. CDR3 bases: TGTGCCAGTAGTACAGGGACCGCGCCCTACGAGCAGTACTTC. This encodes CASSTGTAPYEQYF. The full variable domain, completed using reference TRBV19 and TRBJ2-7, is DGGITQSPKYLFRKEGQNVTLSCEQNLNHDAMYWYRQDPGQGLRLIYYSQIVNDFQKGDIAEGYSVSREKKESFPLTVTSAQKNPTAFYLCASSTGTAPYEQYFGPGTRLTVT.

The chain carries TRBV5-6 and TRBJ2-1; TRBD1 aligns across 7 bases. The V gene's germline CDR1 is SGHDT and CDR2 YYEEEE. The CDR3 is 13 amino acids. Trimming removed 0 bases from V and 9 bases from J; junction bases left unmatched: 3. The DNA of the CDR3 is TGTGCCAGCAGCTTGGAGGGGGCAGGTGAGCAGTTCTTC. Its translation: CASSLEGAGEQFF.

This rearrangement joins TRBV6-6 to TRBJ2-1; possible D gene TRBD1, 5 bases. The CDR3 consists of 13 residues. V gave up 3 bases and J gave up 5 bases, with 8 bases separating them. Germline values: CDR1 MNHNY, CDR2 SVGAGI (reference sequence). The CDR3 region has the DNA TGTGCCAGCAGTTATTACAGGAACAATGAGCAGTTCTTC. Protein: CASSYYRNNEQFF.

V usage is TRBV6-1 and J usage is TRBJ2-7, with 7 positions matching TRBD1. This CDR3 region has 17 residues. V gave up 4 bases and J gave up 5 bases; unmatched junction bases: 17. Germline V gene sequence: CDR1 MNHNS, CDR2 SASEGT. The CDR3 DNA reads TGTGCCAGCAGTGGCTTTGATGAAGGACAGGTCGTTAACGAGCAGTACTTC. Protein sequence: CASSGFDEGQVVNEQYF.

The V call is TRBV7-8, the J call TRBJ1-1; D gene uncertain. V lost 2 bases and J lost 0, with 7 bases in between. Germline V gene data show CDR1 as SGHVS and CDR2 as FQNEAQ. The CDR3 spans 14 residues. The CDR3 sequence: CASSLTNLNTEAFF. For the CDR3, the DNA is TGTGCCAGCAGCTTAACCAATTTGAACACTGAAGCTTTCTTT.

This chain links TRBV5-4 with TRBJ1-6, with no clear D. From germline, CDR1 is SGHNT and CDR2 YYREEE (reference sequence). Trimming took off 0 bases at V and 0 bases at J, with 4 bases between the two ends. This CDR3 comprises 15 residues. Here the CDR3 reads CASSLGSSYNSPLHF. Written as DNA, the CDR3 is TGTGCCAGCAGCTTGGGCAGCTCCTATAATTCACCCCTCCACTTT.

The chain recombines TRBV6-5 with TRBJ1-1; D gene uncertain. The germline CDR1 and CDR2 sequences are MNHEY and SVGAGI. There are 13 residues in the CDR3. Trimming took off 2 bases at V and 2 bases at J, with 6 bases between the two ends. The CDR3 region is CASSYRTNTEAFF. CDR3 sequence (DNA): TGTGCCAGCAGTTACAGGACCAACACTGAAGCTTTCTTT.

This clone has a handful of counts. The rearrangement joins TRBV9 to TRBJ2-7, with D possibly being TRBD1 or TRBD2 (6 bases each). Germline assignment: CDR1 SGDLS and CDR2 YYNGEE. The V end lost 7 bases, the J end lost 6 bases, and 14 bases lay between the germline ends. The CDR3 runs to 12 residues. CDR3 nucleotide sequence: TGTGCCAGCGGTAAACAGGGAGGCGAGCAGTACTTC. This gives the protein CASGKQGGEQYF.

V usage is TRBV4-2 and J usage is TRBJ2-5, with D perhaps TRBD2 (5 bases). CDR1 LGHNA and CDR2 YNFKEQ come from the germline V gene. Between the trimmed V and J ends, which lost 0 bases and 4 bases, there was a span of 9 bases. The CDR3 contains 14 residues. The CDR3 region has the DNA TGTGCCAGCAGCCAAGATCTAGCCGTAGAGACCCAGTACTTC. This gives the protein CASSQDLAVETQYF.

The chain combines TRBV9 with TRBJ2-7, with D possibly TRBD1 on 5 matching bases. The CDR3 has 14 amino acids. CDR1 and CDR2 (germline): SGDLS, YYNGEE. V was clipped by 1 base and J by 2 bases, with 10 bases between them. The CDR3 protein is CASSVIPGPYEQYF. CDR3 coding DNA: TGTGCCAGCAGCGTAATTCCAGGGCCCTACGAGCAGTACTTC.

This clone was picked up one time. This chain links TRBV19 with TRBJ1-1; D perhaps matches TRBD1 (6 bases). V lost 9 bases to trimming and J lost 0 bases, with 14 bases between them. This CDR3 spans 14 amino acids. The germline CDR1 and CDR2 sequences are LNHDA and SQIVND (reference sequence). The CDR3 region is CASWEGGLNTEAFF. The CDR3 coding sequence is TGTGCCAGCTGGGAGGGGGGCCTGAACACTGAAGCTTTCTTT.

This chain connects TRBV27 to TRBJ1-5; D not certain. CDR1 is MNHEY, CDR2 SMNVEV, per germline (reference sequence). Trimming took off 5 bases at V and 5 bases at J, with 10 bases between the two ends. The CDR3 is 13 residues long. The CDR3: CASSPRLYQPQHF. DNA of the CDR3: TGTGCCAGCAGTCCTAGGCTCTATCAGCCCCAGCATTTT.

The chain has TRBV2 and TRBJ1-2, with D perhaps TRBD1 (6 bases). Looked up from germline, CDR1 is SNHLY and CDR2 is FYNNEI. The CDR3 runs 14 residues. V lost 10 bases, J lost 3 bases, and 18 bases lay in between. CDR3 nucleotides: TGTGCCACCAGGTCACCCAGGGGATACTATGGCTACACCTTC. This gives the protein CATRSPRGYYGYTF.

The V gene is TRBV29-1, the J gene TRBJ1-4; 8 bases line up with TRBD1. Germline CDR1 and CDR2: SQVTM and ANQGSEA. CDR3 length equals 13 residues. V dropped 3 bases and J dropped 8; count of bases not matched to a gene: 5. CDR3 in DNA: TGCAGCGTTGAGGGGACAGGATCCGAAAAACTGTTTTTT. This translates into CSVEGTGSEKLFF.

The chain joins TRBV5-6 to TRBJ1-2; TRBD1 matches at 9 bases. The V gene's germline CDR1 is SGHDT and CDR2 YYEEEE. This CDR3 spans 14 amino acids. V shed 4 bases and J 4 bases; nucleotides not matched to a gene: 5. The CDR3 spells CASSMDRGAYGYTF. The CDR3 region has the DNA TGTGCCAGCAGCATGGACAGGGGAGCCTATGGCTACACCTTC.